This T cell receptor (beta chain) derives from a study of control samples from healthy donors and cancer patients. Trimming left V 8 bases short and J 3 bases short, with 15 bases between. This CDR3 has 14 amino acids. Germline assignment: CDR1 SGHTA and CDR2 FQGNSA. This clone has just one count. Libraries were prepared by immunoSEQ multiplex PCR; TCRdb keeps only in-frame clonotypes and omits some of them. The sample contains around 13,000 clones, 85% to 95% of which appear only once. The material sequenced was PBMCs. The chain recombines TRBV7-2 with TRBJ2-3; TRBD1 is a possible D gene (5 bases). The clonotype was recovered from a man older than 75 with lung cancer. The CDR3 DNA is TGTGCCAGCCGCCTTGGACAAGCTACAGATACGCAGTATTTT. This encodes CASRLGQATDTQYF.